The TCR beta chain described here comes from a study of radiotherapy plus CTLA-4 blockade in lung cancer. Study context: Objective responses were observed in 15% to 20% of patients, and disease control was achieved by about 30%. Study conclusions and caveats: TCR clones from tumors expanded in blood after radiotherapy plus ipilimumab. Reports state that early shifts in blood T cell clones, with interferon-beta, best predicted response.

Trimming stripped 10 bases from V and 0 bases from J, with 16 bases between. The CDR3 consists of 14 residues. CDR1 SGHTA and CDR2 FQGNSA come from the germline V gene. Profiling relied on immunoSEQ multiplex PCR, and the TCRdb table lists in-frame clones only, not all of them. The table lists around 110,000 clones, about 83% of them singletons, with 2% to 2.5% in the top ten. Concerning this clone: Its matching antigen is unknown.

Alongside CTLA-4 blockade with ipilimumab, patients with chemo-refractory metastatic non-small-cell lung cancer received focal radiation. This sample comprised peripheral blood, obtained from a patient treated with radiotherapy plus ipilimumab. V gene TRBV7-2 combines with J gene TRBJ2-7; D perhaps matches TRBD2 (6 bases). This receptor was identified in a human donor with non-small cell lung cancer that progressed on radiotherapy plus ipilimumab. Some clones in this sample may be carry-over from other donors' samples. The CDR3 coding sequence is TGTGCCACCCGGGATCGGGACTTCTCCTACGAGCAGTACTTC. This encodes CATRDRDFSYEQYF. Combining the CDR3 with reference TRBV7-2 and TRBJ2-7 gives the whole variable domain GAGVSQSPSNKVTEKGKDVELRCDPISGHTALYWYRQSLGQGLEFLIYFQGNSAPDKSGLPSDRFSAERTGGSVSTLTIQRTQQEDSAVYLCATRDRDFSYEQYFGPGTRLTVT.